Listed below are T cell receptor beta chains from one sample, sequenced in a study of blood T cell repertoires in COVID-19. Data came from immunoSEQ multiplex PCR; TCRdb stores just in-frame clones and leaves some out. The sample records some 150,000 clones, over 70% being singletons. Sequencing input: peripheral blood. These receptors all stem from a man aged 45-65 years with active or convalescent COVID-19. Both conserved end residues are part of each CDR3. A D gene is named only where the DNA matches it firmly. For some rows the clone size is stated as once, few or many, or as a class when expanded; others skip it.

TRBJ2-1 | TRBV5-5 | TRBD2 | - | TGTGCCAGCAGCAACCCCGGGACTAGCTCCTACAATGAGCAGTTCTTC | CASSNPGTSSYNEQFF
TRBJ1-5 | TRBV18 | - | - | TGTGCCAGCTCACCGGGGGCGGAGCGGCAGCCCCAGCATTTT | CASSPGAERQPQHF
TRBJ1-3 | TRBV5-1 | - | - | TGCGCCAGCATGGAGTCGGGCTCTGGAAACACCATATATTTT | CASMESGSGNTIYF
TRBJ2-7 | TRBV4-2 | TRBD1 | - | TGTGCCAGCAGCCAAGATTCGGGGACAGGAGGTTACGAGCAGTACTTC | CASSQDSGTGGYEQYF
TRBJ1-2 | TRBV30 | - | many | TGTGCCTGGAGTGTGGGGGCCAAGTCGCCCCGTCTCACCTTC | CAWSVGAKSPRLTF
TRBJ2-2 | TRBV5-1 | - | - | TGCGCCAGCAGCCTCGACTCGATCACCGGGGAGCTGTTTTTT | CASSLDSITGELFF
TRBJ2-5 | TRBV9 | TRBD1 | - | TGTGCCAGCAGCGACCGGGACAGGGGGGGTTGGCAAGAGACCCAGTACTTC | CASSDRDRGGWQETQYF
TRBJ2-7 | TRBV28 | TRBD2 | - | TGTGCCAGCAGCCCCCCGACTAGCGGGAGTGGTGAGCAGTACTTC | CASSPPTSGSGEQYF
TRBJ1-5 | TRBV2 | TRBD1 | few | TGTGCCGGAGGAGCAGGGGGGTATCAGCCCCAGCATTTT | CAGGAGGYQPQHF
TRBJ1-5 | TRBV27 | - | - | TGTGCCAGCAGTTTAAAGCAGGGAGGTCAGCCCCAGCATTTT | CASSLKQGGQPQHF
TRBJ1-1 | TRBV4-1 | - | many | TGCGCCAGCAGCCATCAAGGGGGAATTGAAGCTTTCTTT | CASSHQGGIEAFF
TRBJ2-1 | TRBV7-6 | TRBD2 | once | TGTGCCAGCAGCTTAATCGTGTCTAGCGGGGGGGGTTCCAATGAGCAGTTCTTC | CASSLIVSSGGGSNEQFF
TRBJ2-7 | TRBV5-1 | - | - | TGCGCCAGCAGCTTGGGGCCAGGCTACGAGCAGTACTTC | CASSLGPGYEQYF
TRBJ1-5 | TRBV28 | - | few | TGTGCCAGCAGTTTTTTACAGGTTAATCAGCCCCAGCATTTT | CASSFLQVNQPQHF
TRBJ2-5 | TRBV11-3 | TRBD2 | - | TGTGCCAGCAGCTTAGATACTAGCGCGGAGACCCAGTACTTC | CASSLDTSAETQYF
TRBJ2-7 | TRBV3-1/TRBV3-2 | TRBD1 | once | TGTGCCAGCAGCCGTCTTGGGACAGGGGATGTCCACGAGCAGTACTTC | CASSRLGTGDVHEQYF
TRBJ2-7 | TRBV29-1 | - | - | TGCAGCGTTGCGGACAGCCTCTCCTACGAGCAGTACTTC | CSVADSLSYEQYF
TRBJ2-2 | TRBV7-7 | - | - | TGTGCTAGCAGCCCGTGGGGGGCCGGGGAGCTGTTTTTT | CASSPWGAGELFF
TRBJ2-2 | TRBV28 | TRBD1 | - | TGTGCCAGCAGACTCTCCGGGACAGGGGGCAAAGGGGAGCTGTTTTTT | CASRLSGTGGKGELFF
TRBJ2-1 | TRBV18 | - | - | TGTGCCAGCTCACCTGTGTCAGGACTTACAATGGAGCAGTTCTTC | CASSPVSGLTMEQFF
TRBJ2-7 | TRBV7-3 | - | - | TGTGCCAGCAGCTTAGGAGGGGTGTACGAGCAGTACTTC | CASSLGGVYEQYF
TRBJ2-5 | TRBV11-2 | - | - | TGTGCCAGCAGCTTAGATCGAGGAGGGACCCAGTACTTC | CASSLDRGGTQYF
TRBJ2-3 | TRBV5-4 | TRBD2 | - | TGTGCCAGCAGCTTGAGACTAGCGGGAGATACGCAGTATTTT | CASSLRLAGDTQYF
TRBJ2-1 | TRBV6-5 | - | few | TGTGCCAGCAGTTTCGGCAGGTATAATGAGCAGTTCTTC | CASSFGRYNEQFF
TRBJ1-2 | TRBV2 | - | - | TGTGCCAGCAGATCCGGACAGAGCTGGGGAGGCTACACCTTC | CASRSGQSWGGYTF
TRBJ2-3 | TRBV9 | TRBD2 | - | TGTGCCAGCAGCCTAGCGGGAGAATTAGATACGCAGTATTTT | CASSLAGELDTQYF
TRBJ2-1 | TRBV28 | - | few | TGTGCCAGCACTCCGGGGCTAGCGCTTGAGCAGTTCTTC | CASTPGLALEQFF
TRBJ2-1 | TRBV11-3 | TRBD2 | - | TGTGCCAGCAGTCCCGGGACTAGAGTATACAATGAGCAGTTCTTC | CASSPGTRVYNEQFF
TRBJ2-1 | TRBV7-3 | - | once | TGTGCCAGCAGCTTAAGTTCGGCGGGGAGATACTACAATGAGCAGTTCTTC | CASSLSSAGRYYNEQFF
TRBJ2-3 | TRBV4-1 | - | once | TGCGCCAGCAGCCAAGTTGCGGGACCTAGCACAGATACGCAGTATTTT | CASSQVAGPSTDTQYF
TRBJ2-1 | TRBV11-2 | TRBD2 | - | TGTGCCAGCAGCTTAGAGGGCGGCGGGAGGGCCGAGGATGAGCAGTTCTTC | CASSLEGGGRAEDEQFF
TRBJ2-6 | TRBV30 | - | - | TGTGCCTGGAGTCAGGGGTTAAGCTCTGGGGCCAACGTCCTGACTTTC | CAWSQGLSSGANVLTF
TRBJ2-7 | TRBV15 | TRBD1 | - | TGTGCCACCAGCAGAGATGGGACAGTCTCCTACGAGCAGTACTTC | CATSRDGTVSYEQYF
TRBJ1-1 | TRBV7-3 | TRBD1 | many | TGTGCCAGCAGCGTAGACAGGGCCACTGAAGCTTTCTTT | CASSVDRATEAFF
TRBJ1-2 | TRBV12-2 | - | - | TGTGCAAGTCGCACCACTTTTACAGGGGGTGATGGCTACACCTTC | CASRTTFTGGDGYTF
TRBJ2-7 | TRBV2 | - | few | TGTGCCAGCAGTGAACTAGCGCCTAGCTCCTACGAGCAGTACTTC | CASSELAPSSYEQYF
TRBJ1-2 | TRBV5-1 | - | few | TGCGCCAGCAGCTTGACAGGTGTTGGCGACTATGGCTACACCTTC | CASSLTGVGDYGYTF
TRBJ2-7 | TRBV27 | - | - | TGTGCCAGCAGTTTAGGAGACTCCTACGAGCAGTACTTC | CASSLGDSYEQYF
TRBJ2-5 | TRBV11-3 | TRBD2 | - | TGTGCCAGCAGCCTCGGACTAGAAGAGACCCAGTACTTC | CASSLGLEETQYF
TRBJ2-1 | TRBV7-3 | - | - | TGTGCCAGCAGCTTAACGGGGCCATACAATGAGCAGTTCTTC | CASSLTGPYNEQFF
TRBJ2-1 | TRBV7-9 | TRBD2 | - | TGTGCCAGCAGGCCTACTAGCGGGAGGAATGAGCAGTTCTTC | CASRPTSGRNEQFF
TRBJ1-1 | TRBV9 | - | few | TGTGCCAGCAGCGTTTCAGGGAACACTGAAGCTTTCTTT | CASSVSGNTEAFF
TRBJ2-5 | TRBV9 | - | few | TGTGCCAGCAGCGTAGCAGGGCAAGAGACCCAGTACTTC | CASSVAGQETQYF
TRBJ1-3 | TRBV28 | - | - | TGTGCCAGCAGTTTTCAGGGCCGCCAGAAGAATGGAAACACCATATATTTT | CASSFQGRQKNGNTIYF